Each of the 2 T cell receptor beta chains below was sequenced from the same sample in a study of blood T cell repertoires in COVID-19. Assay used: immunoSEQ multiplex PCR; TCRdb lists only in-frame clones, some missing. The sample lists approximately 94,000 clones, about 90% occurring once. The sequenced sample consisted of peripheral blood. These receptor sequences come from a young man in a cohort sampled during active COVID-19.

The sample holds one count of this clone. The chain carries TRBV19 and TRBJ1-2, with 7 bases matching TRBD1. The CDR3 is 12 residues long. Germline V CDR1 and CDR2: LNHDA, SQIVND (reference sequence). J was trimmed by 3 bases and V by 6 bases; bases with no gene match: 1. Here the CDR3 DNA reads TGTGCCAGTAGCGGGACAGACTATGGCTACACCTTC. This translates into CASSGTDYGYTF.

The chain links TRBV7-2 to TRBJ1-5, with D possibly matching TRBD1 (5 bases). V was pared by 4 bases and J by 4 bases, with 8 bases between. From germline, CDR1 is SGHTA and CDR2 FQGNSA. The CDR3 totals 13 residues. CDR3 sequence reads: CASSYGGNQPQHF. CDR3 coding DNA: TGTGCCAGCAGCTACGGGGGGAATCAGCCCCAGCATTTT. Filled out from reference TRBV7-2 and TRBJ1-5, the complete variable domain reads GAGVSQSPSNKVTEKGKDVELRCDPISGHTALYWYRQSLGQGLEFLIYFQGNSAPDKSGLPSDRFSAERTGGSVSTLTIQRTQQEDSAVYLCASSYGGNQPQHFGDGTRLSIL.